Below, 29 T cell receptor beta chains from the same sample are listed, as sequenced in a study of cytomegalovirus exposure and HLA in healthy donors. PCR involved 60 Vbeta and 13 Jbeta primers. This table comes from immunoSEQ multiplex PCR, and its TCRdb copy is limited to in-frame clones, with some not included. The data contain some 150,000 clones, 80% of them singletons. The source material was PBMCs. These receptors were taken from a man younger than 45 in good health and CMV-seronegative.

The rearrangement uses TRBV30 and TRBJ1-3; D not resolved. The CDR3 covers 13 residues. Trimming left V 3 bases short and J 4 bases short, with 10 bases between. CDR1 and CDR2 (germline): GTSNPN, SVGIG (reference sequence). CDR3 DNA: TGTGCCTGGAGCTATCGCCGGGGAAACACCATATATTTT. Translated, it gives CAWSYRRGNTIYF. Together with reference TRBV30 and TRBJ1-3, the CDR3 gives the full variable domain: SQTIHQWPATLVQPVGSPLSLECTVEGTSNPNLYWYRQAAGRGLQLLFYSVGIGQISSEVPQNLSASRPQDRQFILSSKKLLLSDSGFYLCAWSYRRGNTIYFGEGSWLTVV.

J is TRBJ1-5 and V is TRBV19; 8 nucleotides agree with TRBD1. The CDR3 length is 17 residues. Germline V gene sequence: CDR1 LNHDA, CDR2 SQIVND (reference sequence). V trimming: 7 bases; J trimming: 0 bases; junction bases outside the gene matches: 11. CDR3 nucleotide sequence: TGTGCCAGTACCCCGGGACAGGTACTTTATAGCAATCAGCCCCAGCATTTT. Amino acid sequence: CASTPGQVLYSNQPQHF. The full variable domain, in which reference TRBV19 and TRBJ1-5 provide the parts outside the CDR3, is DGGITQSPKYLFRKEGQNVTLSCEQNLNHDAMYWYRQDPGQGLRLIYYSQIVNDFQKGDIAEGYSVSREKKESFPLTVTSAQKNPTAFYLCASTPGQVLYSNQPQHFGDGTRLSIL.

This chain uses TRBV20-1 with TRBJ2-3; D is unclear. Germline V gene data show CDR1 as DFQATT and CDR2 as SNEGSKA (reference sequence). Trimming removed 3 bases at V and 3 bases at J, with 4 bases between. The CDR3 contains 11 residues. CDR3 sequence (DNA): TGCAGTGCTAGCGGTACAGATACGCAGTATTTT. It encodes CSASGTDTQYF.

This clone was counted a few times. This sequence joins TRBV9 and TRBJ2-6; TRBD1 matches at 9 bases. Germline V gene lookup returns CDR1 SGDLS and CDR2 YYNGEE. CDR3 length: 21 amino acids. V was clipped by 1 base and J by 0 bases; unmatched bases: 14. CDR3 DNA: TGTGCCAGCAGCGTACCCCTTTTGAGGGACAGGGCCCCCTCTGGGGCCAACGTCCTGACTTTC. Protein product: CASSVPLLRDRAPSGANVLTF.

This clone occurred a few times. The gene calls are TRBV5-6 and TRBJ1-2, with 7 bases fitting TRBD1. There are 13 residues in the CDR3. Germline CDR1 SGHDT, CDR2 YYEEEE. Unmatched junction bases numbered 10, after V lost 4 bases and J lost 10 bases. DNA of the CDR3: TGTGCCAGCAGCCGGACAGGAAGGCAGGACTACACCTTC. Amino acids: CASSRTGRQDYTF.

In its sample, this clone was seen once. The chain is built from TRBV29-1 and TRBJ1-1; possibly TRBD1 for D (5 bases). Trimming cost V 4 bases and J 5 bases, with 11 bases left between them. Germline-derived CDR1 and CDR2 are SQVTM and ANQGSEA. There are 12 residues in the CDR3. The CDR3 sequence: CSVVRGGTEAFF. The CDR3 DNA sequence: TGCAGCGTTGTTAGGGGCGGTACTGAAGCTTTCTTT.

This sequence joins TRBV5-5 and TRBJ1-5, with 9 positions matching TRBD1. This CDR3 region has 14 residues. Germline V gene data show CDR1 as SGHKS and CDR2 as YYEKEE (reference sequence). V was pared by 4 bases and J by 4 bases, with 3 bases of the junction left unmatched. In DNA, the CDR3 is TGTGCCAGCAGCCCCGGACAGGGGAATCAGCCCCAGCATTTT. This codes for CASSPGQGNQPQHF.

The chain uses TRBV5-6 and TRBJ2-5; D is possibly TRBD1 (6 bases). V was trimmed by 4 bases and J by 4 bases, leaving 17 bases between them. Germline loops: CDR1 SGHDT, CDR2 YYEEEE. The CDR3 runs to 15 residues. The CDR3 coding sequence is TGTGCCAGCAGCCCTGCAGAGACAGGCTTAGAGACCCAGTACTTC. This sequence encodes CASSPAETGLETQYF.

Here the CDR3 reads CASSPWPVSYEQYF. CDR3 coding DNA: TGTGCCAGCAGCCCCTGGCCCGTCTCCTACGAGCAGTACTTC. This chain connects TRBV9 to TRBJ2-7; D gene ambiguous. Germline CDR1 and CDR2: SGDLS and YYNGEE. The CDR3 has 14 amino acids. V was shortened by 4 bases and J by 0 bases, with 11 bases between the two germline ends. The variable domain in full, with the rest retrieved from reference TRBV9 and TRBJ2-7, is DSGVTQTPKHLITATGQRVTLRCSPRSGDLSVYWYQQSLDQGLQFLIQYYNGEERAKGNILERFSAQQFPDLHSELNLSSLELGDSALYFCASSPWPVSYEQYFGPGTRLTVT.

This clone was observed a handful of times. V gene TRBV4-2 combines with J gene TRBJ1-2; no definite D call. V was cut by 2 bases and J by 2 bases, with 12 bases left in between. CDR1 and CDR2 (germline): LGHNA, YNFKEQ. The CDR3 totals 15 residues. The DNA of the CDR3 is TGTGCCAGCAGCCAAAGTGCACACCAGAACTATGGCTACACCTTC. Residues: CASSQSAHQNYGYTF.

The chain couples TRBV7-8 to TRBJ2-7; D unclear. The CDR3 has 14 amino acids. Trimming pared 1 base from V and 7 bases from J, leaving 14 bases between. In germline, CDR1 is SGHVS, CDR2 FQNEAQ. CDR3 sequence: CASSLGTAGGEQYF. CDR3 DNA: TGTGCCAGCAGCTTAGGTACCGCCGGCGGAGAGCAGTACTTC.

This clone was picked up a small number of times. This rearrangement joins TRBV19 to TRBJ2-2; 7 bases fit TRBD1. Germline V lookup: CDR1 LNHDA, CDR2 SQIVND (reference sequence). With 5 bases clipped from V and 4 bases from J, the junction kept 7 bases outside the gene matches. This CDR3 contains 15 residues. The chain's CDR3 is CASSVDAGGTGELFF. CDR3 DNA sequence: TGTGCCAGTAGTGTCGACGCAGGGGGCACCGGGGAGCTGTTTTTT.

This clone has a handful of counts. The CDR3 loop reads CASSSSNEQFF. The DNA of the CDR3 is TGTGCCAGCAGCTCCAGCAATGAGCAGTTCTTC. This sequence joins TRBV11-2 and TRBJ2-1; D not resolved. The V end was cut by 4 bases, the J end by 6 bases, with 4 bases between. The CDR3 has 11 residues. The V gene's germline CDR1 is SGHAT and CDR2 FQNNGV.

This clone was recorded a few times. V is TRBV7-9 and J is TRBJ2-3; tentative D call: TRBD1 (6 bases). The CDR3 runs 15 residues. Germline loops: CDR1 SEHNR, CDR2 FQNEAQ (reference sequence). Trimming pared 10 bases from V and 4 bases from J, leaving 21 bases between. The DNA of the CDR3 is TGTGCCACCCCAGGTGGGCAGGGGCCCCCAGATACGCAGTATTTT. Amino acid sequence: CATPGGQGPPDTQYF.

The chain joins TRBV27 to TRBJ1-5; D is unclear. Trimming stripped 5 bases from V and 10 bases from J, with 18 bases between. The CDR3 has 14 residues. The germline gives CDR1 MNHEY, CDR2 SMNVEV (reference sequence). CDR3 DNA: TGTGCCAGCAGTGTTGGAGGGAGGGCTGGTCCCCAGCATTTT. Translating gives CASSVGGRAGPQHF.

The rearrangement uses TRBV6-1 and TRBJ1-2, with TRBD1 matching 8 bases. Germline V gives CDR1 MNHNS, CDR2 SASEGT. The CDR3 consists of 15 residues. J gave up 4 bases and V 8 bases, and 12 bases lay outside the gene matches. The CDR3 reads CASLGQDERFYGYTF. The CDR3 DNA is TGTGCCAGCCTGGGACAGGATGAACGGTTCTATGGCTACACCTTC.

This chain connects TRBV5-1 to TRBJ2-2; tentatively, D is TRBD1 (6 bases). The germline V gene encodes CDR1 SGHRS and CDR2 YFSETQ. This CDR3 has 15 amino acids. Between the trimmed V and J ends, which lost 1 base and 3 bases, there was a span of 10 bases. The CDR3 DNA reads as TGCGCCAGCAGCTTGAGGCAGGGGCACACCGGGGAGCTGTTTTTT. Translating it yields CASSLRQGHTGELFF.

This clone has a single count. The chain uses TRBV19 and TRBJ2-3; TRBD1 agrees at 7 bases. Trimming took 8 bases from V and 2 from J; bases not matched to a gene: 7. Germline V gene data show CDR1 as LNHDA and CDR2 as SQIVND (reference sequence). CDR3 length: 14 amino acids. CDR3 residues: CASGQVFSTDTQYF. In DNA form, the CDR3 reads TGTGCCAGTGGACAGGTTTTTTCCACAGATACGCAGTATTTT. Filled out from reference TRBV19 and TRBJ2-3, the complete variable domain reads DGGITQSPKYLFRKEGQNVTLSCEQNLNHDAMYWYRQDPGQGLRLIYYSQIVNDFQKGDIAEGYSVSREKKESFPLTVTSAQKNPTAFYLCASGQVFSTDTQYFGPGTRLTVL.

The chain couples TRBV7-3 to TRBJ2-3, with TRBD2 matching over 8 bases. With V trimmed by 4 bases and J by 1 base, 4 bases remained unmatched. The CDR3 loop spans 15 amino acids. The germline CDR1 and CDR2 sequences are SGHTA and FQGTGA. CDR3 coding DNA: TGTGCCAGCAGCTCCTCGGGAGGGGGCACAGATACGCAGTATTTT. It specifies CASSSSGGGTDTQYF.

This chain connects TRBV11-3 to TRBJ2-2, with 8 bases aligning to TRBD1. The CDR3 is 15 amino acids. Germline V gives CDR1 SGHNT, CDR2 YENEEA. V shed 1 base and J 4 bases; nucleotides not matched to a gene: 2. The CDR3 spells CASSLGTGITGELFF. The DNA for the CDR3 is TGTGCCAGCAGCTTAGGGACAGGGATCACCGGGGAGCTGTTTTTT.

The chain has TRBV5-4 and TRBJ1-4; D possibly corresponds to TRBD1 (5 bases). V shed 3 bases and J shed 8 bases, with 17 bases lying between them. The V gene's germline CDR1 is SGHNT and CDR2 YYREEE (reference sequence). The CDR3 totals 15 residues. DNA for the CDR3: TGTGCCAGCAGCTCAGCCGGGACTCAGAACGAAAAACTGTTTTTT. This translates into CASSSAGTQNEKLFF.

The CDR3: CASTPGWNYGYTF. The CDR3 DNA is TGTGCCAGCACCCCAGGGTGGAACTATGGCTACACCTTC. The chain employs TRBV6-5 and TRBJ1-2, with D possibly TRBD1 on 5 matching bases. The germline V gene has CDR1 MNHEY and CDR2 SVGAGI. Trimming stripped 7 bases from V and 2 bases from J, with 11 bases between. This CDR3 has 13 amino acids.

This rearrangement joins TRBV19 to TRBJ2-6; TRBD2 aligns across 7 bases. Germline-derived CDR1 and CDR2 are LNHDA and SQIVND (reference sequence). The CDR3 runs to 19 residues. V trimming: 8 bases; J trimming: 0 bases; junction bases outside the gene matches: 16. The DNA of the CDR3 is TGTGCCAGTCTAAAAGGGGCTAGCGGCCCGTCCTCTGGGGCCAACGTCCTGACTTTC. It codes for CASLKGASGPSSGANVLTF.

The chain is built from TRBV19 and TRBJ2-2; D uncertain. Germline V CDR1 and CDR2: LNHDA, SQIVND (reference sequence). The CDR3 spans 11 residues. V was cut by 9 bases and J by 5 bases, with 7 bases left in between. CDR3 in amino acids: CASPITGELFF. For the CDR3, the DNA is TGTGCCAGCCCTATAACCGGGGAGCTGTTTTTT.

The chain couples TRBV6-1 to TRBJ1-2; TRBD1 agrees at 7 bases. From germline, CDR1 is MNHNS and CDR2 SASEGT. The CDR3 runs to 12 residues. V lost 8 bases to trimming and J lost 7 bases; unmatched junction nucleotides: 7. In nucleotides, the CDR3 is TGTGCCAGCCAGGGGGGAAGGAGTGGCTACACCTTC. Protein: CASQGGRSGYTF.

This chain connects TRBV5-5 to TRBJ1-1; 9 positions agree with TRBD1. Germline trimming cut 4 bases from V and 7 bases from J; bases unmatched to any gene: 8. This CDR3 region has 14 residues. Germline CDR1 SGHKS, CDR2 YYEKEE (reference sequence). The CDR3 reads CASSHSPGQGEAFF. CDR3 nucleotides: TGTGCCAGCAGCCATTCACCGGGACAGGGTGAAGCTTTCTTT.

V gene TRBV7-3 combines with J gene TRBJ2-5; possibly TRBD2 for D (7 bases). The germline V gene encodes CDR1 SGHTA and CDR2 FQGTGA. The CDR3 is made up of 13 amino acids. Trimming took 5 bases from V and 14 from J, leaving 21 bases between them. This CDR3 reads CASSPGGLGGLYF. CDR3 DNA sequence: TGTGCCAGCAGCCCGGGGGGCCTTGGAGGATTATACTTC.

The chain uses TRBV5-1 and TRBJ2-3; 8 nucleotides agree with TRBD2. With V trimmed by 7 bases and J by 0 bases, 7 bases remained unmatched. Germline CDR1 and CDR2: SGHRS and YFSETQ. The length of the CDR3 is 15 residues. CDR3 protein: CASVLAGLSTDTQYF. CDR3 DNA: TGCGCCAGCGTTCTAGCGGGTCTTAGCACAGATACGCAGTATTTT.

This clone appeared a single time. The chain recombines TRBV28 with TRBJ2-3; 7 bases fit TRBD1. Per the germline V gene, CDR1 is MDHEN and CDR2 is SYDVKM. The CDR3 is 19 residues long. V trimming: 5 bases; J trimming: 0 bases; junction bases outside the gene matches: 17. The CDR3 nucleotides read TGTGCCAGCAGTCGAGCTGGGACAGCGTCCCCCATTAGCACAGATACGCAGTATTTT. Translated, it gives CASSRAGTASPISTDTQYF.